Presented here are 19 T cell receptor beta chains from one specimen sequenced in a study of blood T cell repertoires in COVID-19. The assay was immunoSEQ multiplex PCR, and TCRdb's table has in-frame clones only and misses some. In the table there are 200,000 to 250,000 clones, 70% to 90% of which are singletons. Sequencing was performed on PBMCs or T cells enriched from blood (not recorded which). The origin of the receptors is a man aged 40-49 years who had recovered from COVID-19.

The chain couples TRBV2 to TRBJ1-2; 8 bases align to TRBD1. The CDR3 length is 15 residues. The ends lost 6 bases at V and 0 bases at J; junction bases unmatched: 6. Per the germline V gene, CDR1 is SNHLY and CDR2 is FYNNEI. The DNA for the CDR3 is TGTGCCAGCAGCAGGGGGCTCCTCTCTAACTATGGCTACACCTTC. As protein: CASSRGLLSNYGYTF.

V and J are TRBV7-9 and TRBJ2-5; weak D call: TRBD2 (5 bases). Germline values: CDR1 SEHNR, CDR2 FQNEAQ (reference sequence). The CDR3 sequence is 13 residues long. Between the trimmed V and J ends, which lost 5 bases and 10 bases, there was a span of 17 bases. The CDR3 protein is CASSPSGSTNQYF. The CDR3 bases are TGTGCCAGCAGCCCCTCGGGGTCGACGAACCAGTACTTC.

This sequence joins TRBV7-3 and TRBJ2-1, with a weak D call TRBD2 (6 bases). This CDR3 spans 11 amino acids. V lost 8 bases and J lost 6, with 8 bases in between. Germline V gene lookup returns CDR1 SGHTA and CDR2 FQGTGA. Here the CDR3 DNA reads TGTGCCAGCGGGGACTTCAATGAGCAGTTCTTC. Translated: CASGDFNEQFF.

CDR3 sequence (DNA): TGTGCCACCAGTGAACTCGGACAGGATCAAGAGACCCAGTACTTC. Its translation: CATSELGQDQETQYF. The chain recombines TRBV24-1 with TRBJ2-5, with 7 positions matching TRBD1. Germline V CDR1 and CDR2: KGHDR, SFDVKD. The CDR3 sequence is 15 residues long. With 4 bases clipped from V and 2 bases from J, the junction kept 6 bases outside the gene matches.

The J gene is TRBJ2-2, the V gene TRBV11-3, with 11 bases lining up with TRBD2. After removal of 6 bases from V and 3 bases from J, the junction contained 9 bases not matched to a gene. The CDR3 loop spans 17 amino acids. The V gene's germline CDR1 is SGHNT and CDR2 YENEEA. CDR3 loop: CASSPIAGGPHTGELFF. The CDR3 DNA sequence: TGTGCCAGCAGTCCGATAGCGGGAGGGCCGCACACCGGGGAGCTGTTTTTT.

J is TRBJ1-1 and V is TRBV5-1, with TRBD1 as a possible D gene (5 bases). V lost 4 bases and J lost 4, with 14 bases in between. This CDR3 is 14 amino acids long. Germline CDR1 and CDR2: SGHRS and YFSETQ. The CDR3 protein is CASSPGTGGTEAFF. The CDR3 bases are TGCGCCAGCAGCCCCGGGACTGGGGGCACTGAAGCTTTCTTT.

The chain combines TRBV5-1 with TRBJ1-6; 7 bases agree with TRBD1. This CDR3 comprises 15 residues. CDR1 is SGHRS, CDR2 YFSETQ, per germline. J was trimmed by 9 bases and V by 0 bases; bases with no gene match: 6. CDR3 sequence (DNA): TGCGCCAGCAGCTTGGCCGCAGGGGGTGGTTCACCCCTCCACTTT. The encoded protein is CASSLAAGGGSPLHF.

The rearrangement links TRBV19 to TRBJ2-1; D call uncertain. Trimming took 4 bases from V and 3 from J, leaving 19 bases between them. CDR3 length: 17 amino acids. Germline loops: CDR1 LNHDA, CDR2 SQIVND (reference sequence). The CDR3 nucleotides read TGTGCCAGTAGTACTCTAAAGCGTCACTACTACTACAATGAGCAGTTCTTC. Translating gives CASSTLKRHYYYNEQFF.

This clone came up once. Here the CDR3 reads CAWSESTGIQPQHF. The CDR3 bases are TGTGCCTGGAGTGAATCTACGGGAATCCAACCCCAGCATTTT. V gene TRBV30 combines with J gene TRBJ1-5; D gene uncertain. Germline CDR1 reads GTSNPN; CDR2 reads SVGIG (reference sequence). The CDR3 runs 14 residues. Trimming pared 1 base from V and 10 bases from J, leaving 17 bases between.

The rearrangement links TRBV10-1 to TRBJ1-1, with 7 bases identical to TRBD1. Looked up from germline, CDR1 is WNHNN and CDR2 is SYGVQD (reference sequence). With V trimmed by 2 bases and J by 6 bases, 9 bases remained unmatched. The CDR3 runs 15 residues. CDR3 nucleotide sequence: TGCGCCAGCAGTGAGAAGGCAGGGGGTTTGGCTGAAGCTTTCTTT. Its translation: CASSEKAGGLAEAFF.

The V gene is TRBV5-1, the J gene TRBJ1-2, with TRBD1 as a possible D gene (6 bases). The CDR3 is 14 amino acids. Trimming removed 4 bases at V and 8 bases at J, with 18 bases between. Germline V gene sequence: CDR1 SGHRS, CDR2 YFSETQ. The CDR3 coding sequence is TGCGCCAGCAGCCCTGAACGGGGGGCCTGGGGCTACACCTTC. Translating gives CASSPERGAWGYTF. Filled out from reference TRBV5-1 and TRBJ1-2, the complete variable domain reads KAGVTQTPRYLIKTRGQQVTLSCSPISGHRSVSWYQQTPGQGLQFLFEYFSETQRNKGNFPGRFSGRQFSNSRSEMNVSTLELGDSALYLCASSPERGAWGYTFGSGTRLTVV.

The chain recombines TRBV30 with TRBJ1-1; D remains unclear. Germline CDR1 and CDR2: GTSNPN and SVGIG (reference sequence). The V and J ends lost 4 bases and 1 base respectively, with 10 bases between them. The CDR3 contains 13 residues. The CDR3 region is CAWNLGGNTEAFF. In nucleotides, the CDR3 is TGTGCCTGGAATCTCGGCGGGAACACTGAAGCTTTCTTT.

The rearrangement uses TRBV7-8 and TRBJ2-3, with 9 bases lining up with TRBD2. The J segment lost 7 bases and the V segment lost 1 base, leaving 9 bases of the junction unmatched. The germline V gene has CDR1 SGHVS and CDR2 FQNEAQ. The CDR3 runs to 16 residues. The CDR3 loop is CASSLDGRGGSHTQYF. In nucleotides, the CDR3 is TGTGCCAGCAGCTTAGACGGGCGGGGGGGCTCGCATACGCAGTATTTT.

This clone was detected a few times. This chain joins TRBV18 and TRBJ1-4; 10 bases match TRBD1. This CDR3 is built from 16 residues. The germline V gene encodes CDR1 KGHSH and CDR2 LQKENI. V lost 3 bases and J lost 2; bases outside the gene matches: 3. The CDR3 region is CASSPGQGGTNEKLFF. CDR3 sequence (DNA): TGTGCCAGCTCACCCGGACAGGGGGGGACTAATGAAAAACTGTTTTTT.

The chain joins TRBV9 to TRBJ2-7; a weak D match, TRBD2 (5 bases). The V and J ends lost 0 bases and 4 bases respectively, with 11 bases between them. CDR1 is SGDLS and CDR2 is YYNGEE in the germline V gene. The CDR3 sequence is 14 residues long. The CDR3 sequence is CASSVDQRTYEQYF. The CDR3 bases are TGTGCCAGCAGCGTAGACCAGCGGACTTACGAGCAGTACTTC.

CDR3 sequence reads: CASSQDPGEGQPQHF. The CDR3 bases are TGTGCCAGCAGCCAAGATCCGGGGGAGGGACAGCCCCAGCATTTT. The chain has TRBV3-1 (or the pseudogene TRBV3-2) and TRBJ1-5; possibly TRBD1 for D (5 bases). This CDR3 spans 15 amino acids. The V gene lost 0 bases and the J gene lost 7 bases, with 13 bases spanning the gap. Germline V gives CDR1 LGHDT, CDR2 YNNKEL (reference sequence).

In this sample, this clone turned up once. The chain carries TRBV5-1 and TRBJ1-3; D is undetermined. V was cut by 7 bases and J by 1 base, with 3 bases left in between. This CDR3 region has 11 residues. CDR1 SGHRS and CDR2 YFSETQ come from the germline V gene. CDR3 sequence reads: CASHSGNTIYF. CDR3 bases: TGCGCCAGCCATTCTGGAAACACCATATATTTT.

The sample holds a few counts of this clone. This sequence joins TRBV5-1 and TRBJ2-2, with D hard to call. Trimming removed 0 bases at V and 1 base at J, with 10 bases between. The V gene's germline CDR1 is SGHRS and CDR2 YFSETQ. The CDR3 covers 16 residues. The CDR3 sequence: CASSLDGQLNTGELFF. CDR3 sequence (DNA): TGCGCCAGCAGCTTGGATGGGCAGTTGAACACCGGGGAGCTGTTTTTT.

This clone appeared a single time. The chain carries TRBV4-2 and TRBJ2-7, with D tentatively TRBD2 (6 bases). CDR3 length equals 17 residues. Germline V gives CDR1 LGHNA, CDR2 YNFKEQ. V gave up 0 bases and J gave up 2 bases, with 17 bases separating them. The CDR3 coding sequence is TGTGCCAGCAGCCAAGACTTTGGAGGGCCACTAGCCTACGAGCAGTACTTC. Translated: CASSQDFGGPLAYEQYF.